This T cell receptor (beta chain) was found in a study of CD8 T cells in Susac syndrome. Trimming left V 8 bases short and J 3 bases short, with 22 bases between. This CDR3 has 16 amino acids. Per germline, CDR1 SEHNR and CDR2 FQNEAQ (reference sequence). Remarks on this clonotype: Its antigen is unidentified.

Reverse transcription of roughly 0.45 to 1 ug RNA was carried out with random hexamers. Across 54 Vbeta and 13 Jbeta, TCR beta CDR3 was amplified with immunoSEQ multiplex PCR. TCRdb recomputed calls from the immunoSEQ multiplex PCR reads with MiXCR, one row per CDR3 protein. This table has about 100,000 distinct CDR3 sequences, roughly 93% appearing once. Study-wide findings and caveats: The study recognized that its TCR sequencing and HLA analysis covered a relatively small number of individuals.

TEMRA cells were FACS-enriched, and CD8+ and CD4+ T cells were isolated negatively. The specimen sequenced was CD8+ T cells from PBMCs. The chain combines TRBV7-9 with TRBJ2-5; D call uncertain. This clonotype was sampled from a human donor in good health. The CDR3 bases are TGTGCCAGCGGCTCACGCTTGGTAACACCGGAAGAGACCCAGTACTTC. It codes for CASGSRLVTPEETQYF. Full variable domain (missing parts from reference TRBV7-9 and TRBJ2-5): DTGVSQNPRHKITKRGQNVTFRCDPISEHNRLYWYRQTLGQGPEFLTYFQNEAQLEKSRLLSDRFSAERPKGSFSTLEIQRTEQGDSAMYLCASGSRLVTPEETQYFGPGTRLLVL.